The source of this TCR beta chain is a study of naive and memory T cell subsets. Study-level findings and limits: Possibly reflecting memory cells re-expressing CD45RA, a few larger clonotypes occurred in naive repertoires, especially CD8.

V shed 1 base, J shed 10 bases, and the junction held 7 bases outside the gene matches. The CDR3 covers 15 residues. Germline lookup yields CDR1 MDHEN and CDR2 SYDVKM. This clonotype was observed a few times. The antigen is not known. Both TRBC1 and TRBC2 were covered by a beta constant-region primer of two equimolar oligonucleotides. The ligated cDNA underwent four PCR rounds using SP2 and nested alpha and beta constant-region primers. MiXCR, run by TCRdb on the UMI-ligation and nested PCR reads, gives a single entry per CDR3 protein. The sample contains approximately 150,000 distinct CDR3 sequences, roughly 23% of which appear only once.

Sequencing input: naive CD4+ T cells from blood. The clonotype originates from a human donor in good health. The rearrangement links TRBV28 to TRBJ2-1; 10 nucleotides align to TRBD2. The CDR3 sequence: CASSLSLTGLAEQFF. The CDR3 nucleotides read TGTGCCAGCAGTTTATCATTAACGGGACTAGCGGAGCAGTTCTTC.